This T cell receptor beta chain was recorded in a study of CD8+CD57+ T cells in acquired aplastic anemia. Those patients picked for sequencing had displayed CD8+CD57+ cell expansion on flow cytometry. Profiles of TCR beta VDJ and CDR3 were generated from a genomic DNA template. TCRdb used MiXCR to reprocess the reads, holding one entry per CDR3 protein. The sample lists around 290,000 distinct CDR3 sequences; approximately 60% were seen once. The ends lost 6 bases at V and 2 bases at J; junction bases unmatched: 4. Germline V gives CDR1 DFQATT, CDR2 SNEGSKA (reference sequence). The CDR3 runs to 13 residues.

The V call is TRBV20-1, the J call TRBJ1-2, with 9 bases identical to TRBD1. The TCR originated in a human donor with aplastic anemia. Sequenced input: sorted CD4+, CD8+, or CD8+CD57+ T cells (not recorded which) from PBMCs. CDR3: CSAQTGGNYGYTF. The CDR3 DNA is TGCAGTGCCCAGACAGGGGGAAACTATGGCTACACCTTC.